This TCR beta chain was recovered during a study of radiotherapy plus CTLA-4 blockade in lung cancer. Study background: Disease control was present in roughly a third of patients, and objective responses in less than 20%. Study-level results: Expansion in blood of tumor-derived TCR clones was seen after radiotherapy plus ipilimumab.

CTLA-4 blockade with ipilimumab, together with focal radiation, was given to patients with chemo-refractory metastatic non-small-cell lung cancer. Here immunoSEQ multiplex PCR was the method, and the copy in TCRdb shows in-frame clones only, minus some. The sample contains about 72,000 clones, around 80% of which appear only once. Note on this clone: Its antigen remains unknown.

The source is a human donor with non-small cell lung cancer who had a complete response to radiotherapy plus ipilimumab. The sample in question was peripheral blood, obtained from a patient treated with radiotherapy plus ipilimumab.

CDR3 protein: CASSNNRGSGYTF. The DNA of the CDR3 is TGTGCCAGTAGTAATAACAGGGGGAGCGGCTACACCTTC. The rearrangement links TRBV19 to TRBJ1-2; 8 nucleotides agree with TRBD1. The V and J ends lost 4 bases and 8 bases, in that order; junction bases with no gene match: 6. This CDR3 comprises 13 residues. In germline, CDR1 is LNHDA, CDR2 SQIVND (reference sequence).